This T cell receptor beta chain was found in a study of blood T cell repertoires in COVID-19. There are 15 residues in the CDR3. The germline V gene encodes CDR1 LNHDA and CDR2 SQIVND (reference sequence). Trimming pared 6 bases from V and 2 bases from J, leaving 14 bases between. Original processing notes: Estimation of nucleated cell counts relied on the amplification of reference gene primers. Libraries were prepared by immunoSEQ multiplex PCR; TCRdb keeps only in-frame clonotypes and omits some of them. The V and J calls and clone size come from that table; D and trimming were worked out from the DNA. This sample carries 240,000 or so clones, 70% to 85% of them seen once, and the ten largest clones take under 2%.

The sequence was collected from a woman of 80 years or more with acute or convalescent COVID-19. The sequenced sample was peripheral blood. This rearrangement joins TRBV19 to TRBJ1-5; tentative D call: TRBD1 (5 bases). As DNA, the CDR3 is TGTGCCAGTAGCATCAGGGCTGGGGGCAATCAGCCCCAGCATTTT. Translation: CASSIRAGGNQPQHF.